The next 9 T cell receptor beta chains were all read from a single sample in a study of cytomegalovirus exposure and HLA in healthy donors. The PCR made use of 60 Vbeta and 13 Jbeta primers. Some clones are missing from TCRdb's copy, which holds only in-frame ones; the method was immunoSEQ multiplex PCR. The sample includes approximately 110,000 clones, approximately 76% of them seen just once. The sample consisted of PBMCs. The receptor set was obtained from a middle-aged man in good health and CMV-seronegative.

The chain uses TRBV29-1 and TRBJ1-1; 9 nucleotides agree with TRBD1. The germline V gene encodes CDR1 SQVTM and CDR2 ANQGSEA. V lost 7 bases and J lost 1; bases outside the gene matches: 13. The CDR3 totals 16 residues. For the CDR3, the DNA is TGCAGCGGGAAACAGGGGGCTGGTATTTCGAACACTGAAGCTTTCTTT. Translating gives CSGKQGAGISNTEAFF.

J is TRBJ1-2 and V is TRBV5-8, with TRBD1 as a possible D gene (6 bases). The CDR3 is 15 residues long. Germline values: CDR1 SGHTS, CDR2 YDEGEE. Trimming shortened V by 2 bases and J by 5 bases, and 16 bases separated the two germline ends. The CDR3 coding sequence is TGTGCCAGCAGCTTACCGTTTCGGACAGATTATGGCTACACCTTC. This codes for CASSLPFRTDYGYTF.

The chain joins TRBV28 to TRBJ1-2; D is unresolved. The CDR3 covers 12 residues. The V gene lost 4 bases and the J gene lost 4 bases, with 7 bases spanning the gap. Germline loops: CDR1 MDHEN, CDR2 SYDVKM. The CDR3 DNA is TGTGCCAGCAGTTATACCGGCTATGGCTACACCTTC. This sequence encodes CASSYTGYGYTF.

This clone was picked up one time. The chain recombines TRBV2 with TRBJ1-2; a possible D gene is TRBD1 (6 bases). CDR1 is SNHLY, CDR2 FYNNEI, per germline. This CDR3 has 13 amino acids. V lost 6 bases to trimming and J lost 4 bases, with 12 bases between them. The CDR3, as DNA: TGTGCCAGCAGCCCCGGGACATCCTATGGCTACACCTTC. Translated: CASSPGTSYGYTF.

The chain couples TRBV2 to TRBJ1-1; D is possibly TRBD1 (6 bases). V was clipped by 7 bases and J by 1 base, with 13 bases between them. This CDR3 spans 14 amino acids. Germline assignment: CDR1 SNHLY and CDR2 FYNNEI. CDR3 DNA: TGTGCCAGCATCCCAGGGGTGACGAACACTGAAGCTTTCTTT. It translates to CASIPGVTNTEAFF. Full variable domain (rest looked up from reference TRBV2 and TRBJ1-1): EPEVTQTPSHQVTQMGQEVILRCVPISNHLYFYWYRQILGQKVEFLVSFYNNEISEKSEIFDDQFSVERPDGSNFTLKIRSTKLEDSAMYFCASIPGVTNTEAFFGQGTRLTVV.

In this sample, this clone turned up a few times. The rearrangement uses TRBV5-5 and TRBJ2-2; maybe TRBD2 (5 bases). Germline V CDR1 and CDR2: SGHKS, YYEKEE (reference sequence). The CDR3 is 13 amino acids. Between the trimmed V and J ends, which lost 2 bases and 6 bases, there was a span of 8 bases. This CDR3 is CASSFNGAGELFF. As DNA, the CDR3 is TGTGCCAGCAGCTTTAACGGGGCCGGGGAGCTGTTTTTT.

Worth noting for this clone: Mismatch with germline at one junction end may stem from a read error. V and J are TRBV11-2 and TRBJ2-7, with TRBD1 as a possible D gene (6 bases). This CDR3 has 13 amino acids. Germline values: CDR1 SGHAT, CDR2 FQNNGV. For the CDR3, the DNA is TGTGCCAGCAGCTTAGATAGCTATTCTGGGGGCCACTTC. This gives the protein CASSLDSYSGGHF.

The chain is built from TRBV30 and TRBJ2-6, with D possibly being TRBD1 (5 bases). With 7 bases removed from V and 3 bases from J, the gap between germline ends came to 13 bases. Germline V lookup: CDR1 GTSNPN, CDR2 SVGIG (reference sequence). CDR3 size: 14 residues. The CDR3 DNA follows: TGTGCCTCCCCCAAAGGGGTTGGGGCCAACGTCCTGACTTTC. Translating it yields CASPKGVGANVLTF.

The genes are TRBV5-1 and TRBJ1-2; the match to TRBD1 covers 8 bases. Germline CDR1 is SGHRS and CDR2 is YFSETQ. The CDR3 has 14 amino acids. The J segment lost 3 bases and the V segment lost 4 bases, leaving 5 bases of the junction unmatched. Here the CDR3 reads CASSGLQGDYGYTF. The CDR3 region has the DNA TGCGCCAGCAGCGGTCTACAGGGGGACTATGGCTACACCTTC.